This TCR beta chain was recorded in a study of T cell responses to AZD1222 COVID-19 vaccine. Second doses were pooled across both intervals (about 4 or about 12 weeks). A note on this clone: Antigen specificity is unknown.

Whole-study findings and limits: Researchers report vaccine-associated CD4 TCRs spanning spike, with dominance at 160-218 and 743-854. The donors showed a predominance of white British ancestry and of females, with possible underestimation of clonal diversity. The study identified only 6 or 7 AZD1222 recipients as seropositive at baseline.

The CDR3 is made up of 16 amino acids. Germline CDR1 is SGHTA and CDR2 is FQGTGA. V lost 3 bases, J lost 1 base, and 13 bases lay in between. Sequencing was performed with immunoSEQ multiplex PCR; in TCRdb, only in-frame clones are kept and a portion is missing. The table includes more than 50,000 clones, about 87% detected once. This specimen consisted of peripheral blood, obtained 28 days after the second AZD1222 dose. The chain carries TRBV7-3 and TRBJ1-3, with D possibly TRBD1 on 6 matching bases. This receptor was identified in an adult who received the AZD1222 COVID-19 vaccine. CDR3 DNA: TGTGCCAGCAGCTTGAGCGGGGGGGCTTCTGGAAACACCATATATTTT. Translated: CASSLSGGASGNTIYF.